This entry concerns a single TCR beta chain. Its antigen remains unidentified. The CDR3 sequence is 17 residues long. Trimming removed 0 bases from V and 2 bases from J; junction bases left unmatched: 1. CDR1 and CDR2 from the germline V gene are SGHVS and FQNEAQ. The PCR employed 60 Vbeta primers together with 13 Jbeta primers. Using immunoSEQ multiplex PCR, the repertoire was profiled, and TCRdb retains in-frame clones only, with some absent. Seen here are about 140,000 clones, almost 80% observed once, and the top ten hold 1.7%. The source of the sample is a study of cytomegalovirus exposure and HLA in healthy donors. On the study more broadly: HLA-typed donors were the source of about 90 million unique TCRs held in an early data release. Study-level findings and limits: The classifier, whose performance was assessed in both the original and validation cohorts, reportedly diagnosed cytomegalovirus status with high specificity and sensitivity. Follow-up analysis later connected one missense variant in DCLRE1C with trimming of TCR beta V- and J-genes.

Unrecorded immune exposure was likely among donors, who were nominally healthy when sampled. The receptor comes from a woman aged 30 to 39 in good health and CMV-seronegative. The chain recombines TRBV7-8 with TRBJ1-4, with 12 bases identical to TRBD1. The sequencing sample was made of PBMCs. The DNA for the CDR3 is TGTGCCAGCAGCTTAGCGGGACAGGGGGCGACTAATGAAAAACTGTTTTTT. This gives the protein CASSLAGQGATNEKLFF.